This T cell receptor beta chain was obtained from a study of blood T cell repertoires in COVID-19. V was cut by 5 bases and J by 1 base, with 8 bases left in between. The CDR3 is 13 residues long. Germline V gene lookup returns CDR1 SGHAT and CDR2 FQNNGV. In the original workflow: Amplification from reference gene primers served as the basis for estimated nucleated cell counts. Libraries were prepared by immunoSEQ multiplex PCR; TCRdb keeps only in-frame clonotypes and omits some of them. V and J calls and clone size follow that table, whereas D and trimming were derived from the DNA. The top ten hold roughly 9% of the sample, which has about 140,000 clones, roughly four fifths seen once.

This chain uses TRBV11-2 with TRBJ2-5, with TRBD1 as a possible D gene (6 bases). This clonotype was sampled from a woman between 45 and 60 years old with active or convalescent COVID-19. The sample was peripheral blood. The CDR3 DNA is TGTGCCAGCAGCCCCAGGGGCCAAGAGACCCAGTACTTC. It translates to CASSPRGQETQYF.